These 8 T cell receptor beta chains share one sample of origin, sequenced in a study of blood T cell repertoires in COVID-19. Some clones are missing from TCRdb's copy, which holds only in-frame ones; the method was immunoSEQ multiplex PCR. The sample holds about 520,000 clones, 80% to 90% seen once. Sequenced: peripheral blood. The receptors come from a human donor in a cohort sampled during active COVID-19.

The J gene is TRBJ1-2, the V gene TRBV5-1, with 9 positions matching TRBD1. Trimming at V came to 4 bases and at J to 0 bases, leaving 4 bases not matched to a gene. The CDR3 sequence is 15 residues long. Germline CDR1 reads SGHRS; CDR2 reads YFSETQ. In nucleotides, the CDR3 is TGCGCCAGCAGCCCGGGACAGGGTCCTAACTATGGCTACACCTTC. It encodes CASSPGQGPNYGYTF.

This chain connects TRBV5-5 to TRBJ2-7; 9 positions match TRBD2. The CDR3 is made up of 14 amino acids. V gave up 0 bases and J gave up 2 bases; unmatched junction bases: 0. Per germline, CDR1 SGHKS and CDR2 YYEKEE (reference sequence). The CDR3 DNA reads as TGTGCCAGCAGCTTGGTAGCGGGAGCCTACGAGCAGTACTTC. Translated: CASSLVAGAYEQYF.

This clone was detected once. The rearrangement joins TRBV19 to TRBJ1-4; D is possibly TRBD1 (6 bases). The V gene lost 5 bases and the J gene lost 5 bases, with 15 bases spanning the gap. Germline loops: CDR1 LNHDA, CDR2 SQIVND (reference sequence). The CDR3 is 15 residues long. The CDR3 DNA reads TGTGCCAGTAGTCGCCCCAACACAGGGAATGAAAAACTGTTTTTT. It codes for CASSRPNTGNEKLFF. The complete variable domain, with remaining parts taken from reference TRBV19 and TRBJ1-4, reads DGGITQSPKYLFRKEGQNVTLSCEQNLNHDAMYWYRQDPGQGLRLIYYSQIVNDFQKGDIAEGYSVSREKKESFPLTVTSAQKNPTAFYLCASSRPNTGNEKLFFGSGTQLSVL.

The chain uses TRBV4-2 and TRBJ1-5, with D perhaps matching TRBD1 (6 bases). V dropped 0 bases and J dropped 6 bases, with 9 bases sitting between them. CDR1 is LGHNA, CDR2 YNFKEQ, per germline. The CDR3 contains 14 residues. CDR3 in DNA: TGTGCCAGCAGCCAAGAACAGGGTTTTCAGCCCCAGCATTTT. Translation: CASSQEQGFQPQHF.

This clone has more than one count but fewer than ten. The gene calls are TRBV7-3 and TRBJ2-3; 9 bases fit TRBD2. The trim removed 3 bases at V and 4 bases at J, leaving 5 bases unmatched. The CDR3 consists of 15 residues. CDR1 and CDR2 from the germline V gene are SGHTA and FQGTGA. The CDR3 here is CASSFIAGESDTQYF. CDR3 bases: TGTGCCAGCAGCTTCATAGCGGGAGAATCAGATACGCAGTATTTT.

The V call is TRBV7-3, the J call TRBJ2-3; TRBD2 agrees at 9 bases. The J segment lost 2 bases and the V segment lost 3 bases, leaving 3 bases of the junction unmatched. This CDR3 is built from 15 residues. Germline loops: CDR1 SGHTA, CDR2 FQGTGA. The CDR3 here is CASSFLAGFTDTQYF. The CDR3 bases are TGTGCCAGCAGCTTCCTAGCGGGGTTCACAGATACGCAGTATTTT.

The gene calls are TRBV19 and TRBJ2-7; 10 bases agree with TRBD1. The V segment lost 7 bases and the J segment 4 bases; nucleotides outside the gene matches: 4. This CDR3 has 13 residues. CDR1 is LNHDA and CDR2 is SQIVND in the germline V gene (reference sequence). The CDR3 is CASMPGQGYEQYF. Written as DNA, the CDR3 is TGTGCCAGTATGCCGGGACAGGGGTACGAGCAGTACTTC.

The chain has TRBV18 and TRBJ1-1, with a tentative D call TRBD1 (6 bases). The CDR3 runs to 10 residues. V dropped 8 bases and J dropped 6 bases, with 7 bases sitting between them. Germline CDR1 and CDR2: KGHSH and LQKENI. The CDR3 loop is CASQGPEAFF. CDR3 in DNA: TGTGCCAGCCAGGGGCCTGAAGCTTTCTTT.